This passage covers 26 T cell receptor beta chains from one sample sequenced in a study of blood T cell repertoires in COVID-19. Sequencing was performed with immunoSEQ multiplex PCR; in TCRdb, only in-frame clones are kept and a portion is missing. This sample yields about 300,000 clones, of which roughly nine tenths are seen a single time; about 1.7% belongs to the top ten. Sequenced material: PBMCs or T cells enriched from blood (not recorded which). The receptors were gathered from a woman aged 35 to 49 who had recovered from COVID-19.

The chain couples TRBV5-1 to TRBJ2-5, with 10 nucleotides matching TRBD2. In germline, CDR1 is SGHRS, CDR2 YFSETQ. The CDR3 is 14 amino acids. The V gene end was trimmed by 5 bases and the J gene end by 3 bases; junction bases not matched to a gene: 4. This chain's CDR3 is CASRELAGKETQYF. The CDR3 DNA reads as TGCGCCAGCAGAGAACTAGCGGGGAAAGAGACCCAGTACTTC. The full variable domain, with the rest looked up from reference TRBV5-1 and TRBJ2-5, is KAGVTQTPRYLIKTRGQQVTLSCSPISGHRSVSWYQQTPGQGLQFLFEYFSETQRNKGNFPGRFSGRQFSNSRSEMNVSTLELGDSALYLCASRELAGKETQYFGPGTRLLVL.

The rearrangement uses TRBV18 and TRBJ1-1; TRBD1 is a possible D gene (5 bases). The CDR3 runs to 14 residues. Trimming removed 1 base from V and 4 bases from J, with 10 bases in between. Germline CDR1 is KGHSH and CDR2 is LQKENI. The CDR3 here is CASSPLGAATEAFF. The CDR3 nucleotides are TGTGCCAGCTCACCACTTGGGGCTGCCACTGAAGCTTTCTTT.

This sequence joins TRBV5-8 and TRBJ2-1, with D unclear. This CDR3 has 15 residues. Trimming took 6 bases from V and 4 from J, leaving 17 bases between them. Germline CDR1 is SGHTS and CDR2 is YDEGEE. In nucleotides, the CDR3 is TGTGCCAGCATCCCCCCTAGGTCAGAATACAATGAGCAGTTCTTC. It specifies CASIPPRSEYNEQFF.

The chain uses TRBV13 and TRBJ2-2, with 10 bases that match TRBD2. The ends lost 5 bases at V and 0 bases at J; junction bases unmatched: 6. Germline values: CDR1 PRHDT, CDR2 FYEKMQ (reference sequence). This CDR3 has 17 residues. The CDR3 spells CASSVETSGANTGELFF. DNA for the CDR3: TGTGCCAGCAGCGTCGAAACTAGCGGGGCGAACACCGGGGAGCTGTTTTTT.

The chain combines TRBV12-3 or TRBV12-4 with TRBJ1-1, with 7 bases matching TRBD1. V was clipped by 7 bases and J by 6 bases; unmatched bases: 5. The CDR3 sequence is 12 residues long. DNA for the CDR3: TGTGCCAGCATTGTTAGGGGGCCTGAAGCTTTCTTT. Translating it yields CASIVRGPEAFF.

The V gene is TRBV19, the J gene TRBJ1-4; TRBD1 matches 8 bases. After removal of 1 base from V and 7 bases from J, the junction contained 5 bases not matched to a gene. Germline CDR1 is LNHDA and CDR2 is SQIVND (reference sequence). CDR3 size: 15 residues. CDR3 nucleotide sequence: TGTGCCAGTAGTATAGTTCGGACAGGGCTTGAAAAACTGTTTTTT. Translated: CASSIVRTGLEKLFF.

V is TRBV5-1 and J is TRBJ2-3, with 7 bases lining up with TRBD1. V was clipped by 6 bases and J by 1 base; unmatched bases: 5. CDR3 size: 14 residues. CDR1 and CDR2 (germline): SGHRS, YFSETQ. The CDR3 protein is CASKNRGGTDTQYF. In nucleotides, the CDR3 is TGCGCCAGCAAGAACAGGGGTGGCACAGATACGCAGTATTTT. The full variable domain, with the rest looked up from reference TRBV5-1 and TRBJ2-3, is KAGVTQTPRYLIKTRGQQVTLSCSPISGHRSVSWYQQTPGQGLQFLFEYFSETQRNKGNFPGRFSGRQFSNSRSEMNVSTLELGDSALYLCASKNRGGTDTQYFGPGTRLTVL.

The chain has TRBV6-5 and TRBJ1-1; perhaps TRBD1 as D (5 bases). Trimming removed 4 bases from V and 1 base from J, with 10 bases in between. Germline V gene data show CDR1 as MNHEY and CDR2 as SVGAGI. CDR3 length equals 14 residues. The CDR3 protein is CASSSQGQNTEAFF. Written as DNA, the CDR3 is TGTGCCAGCAGTTCCCAGGGCCAGAACACTGAAGCTTTCTTT.

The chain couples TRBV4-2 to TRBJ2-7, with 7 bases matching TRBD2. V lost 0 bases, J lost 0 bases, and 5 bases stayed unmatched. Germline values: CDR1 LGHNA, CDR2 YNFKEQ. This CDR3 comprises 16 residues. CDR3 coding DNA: TGTGCCAGCAGCCAAGATGTGGGAGGGAACTCCTACGAGCAGTACTTC. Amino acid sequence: CASSQDVGGNSYEQYF.

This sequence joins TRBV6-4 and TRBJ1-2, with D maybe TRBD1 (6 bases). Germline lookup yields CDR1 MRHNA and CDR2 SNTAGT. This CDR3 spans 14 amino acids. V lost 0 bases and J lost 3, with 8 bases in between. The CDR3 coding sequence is TGTGCCAGCAGTGACTCAGGGGGACACTATGGCTACACCTTC. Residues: CASSDSGGHYGYTF.

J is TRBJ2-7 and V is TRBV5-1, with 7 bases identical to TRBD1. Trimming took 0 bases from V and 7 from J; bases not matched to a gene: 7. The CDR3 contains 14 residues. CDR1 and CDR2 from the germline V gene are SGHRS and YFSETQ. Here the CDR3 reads CASSLGQGGQEQYF. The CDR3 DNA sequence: TGCGCCAGCAGCTTGGGACAGGGCGGGCAGGAGCAGTACTTC. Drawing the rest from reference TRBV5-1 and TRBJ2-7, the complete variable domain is KAGVTQTPRYLIKTRGQQVTLSCSPISGHRSVSWYQQTPGQGLQFLFEYFSETQRNKGNFPGRFSGRQFSNSRSEMNVSTLELGDSALYLCASSLGQGGQEQYFGPGTRLTVT.

The CDR3 region has the DNA TGCGCCAGCAGCCGAAGGTACAGATCCAATGAGCAGTTCTTC. Protein sequence: CASSRRYRSNEQFF. The chain is built from TRBV4-3 and TRBJ2-1; D remains ambiguous. Between the trimmed V and J ends, which lost 4 bases and 6 bases, there was a span of 13 bases. The CDR3 length is 14 residues. Germline V gene data show CDR1 as LGHNA and CDR2 as YSLEER.

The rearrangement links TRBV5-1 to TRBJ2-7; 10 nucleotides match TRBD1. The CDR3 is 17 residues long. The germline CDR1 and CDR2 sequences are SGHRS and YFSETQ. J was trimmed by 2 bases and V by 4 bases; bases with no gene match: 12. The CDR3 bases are TGCGCCAGCAGCCCAACGGGACAGGGGACCGTCCCCTACGAGCAGTACTTC. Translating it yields CASSPTGQGTVPYEQYF.

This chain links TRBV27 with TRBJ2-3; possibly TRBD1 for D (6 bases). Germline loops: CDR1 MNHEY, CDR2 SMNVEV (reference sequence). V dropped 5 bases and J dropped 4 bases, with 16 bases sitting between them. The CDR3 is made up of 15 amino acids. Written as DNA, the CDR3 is TGTGCCAGCAGTCCTCCAGGGGTTTCTGCAGATACGCAGTATTTT. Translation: CASSPPGVSADTQYF.

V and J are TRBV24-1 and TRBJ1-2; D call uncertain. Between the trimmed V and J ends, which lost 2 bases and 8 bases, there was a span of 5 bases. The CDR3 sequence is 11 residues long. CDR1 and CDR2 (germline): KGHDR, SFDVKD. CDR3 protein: CATSDSFGYTF. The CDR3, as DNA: TGTGCCACCAGTGATTCTTTCGGCTACACCTTC.

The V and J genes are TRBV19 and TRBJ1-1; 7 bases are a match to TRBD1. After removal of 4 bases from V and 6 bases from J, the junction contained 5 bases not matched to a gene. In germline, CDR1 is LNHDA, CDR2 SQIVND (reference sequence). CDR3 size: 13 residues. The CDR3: CASSTNRGAEAFF. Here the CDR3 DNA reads TGTGCCAGTAGTACGAACAGGGGTGCTGAAGCTTTCTTT.

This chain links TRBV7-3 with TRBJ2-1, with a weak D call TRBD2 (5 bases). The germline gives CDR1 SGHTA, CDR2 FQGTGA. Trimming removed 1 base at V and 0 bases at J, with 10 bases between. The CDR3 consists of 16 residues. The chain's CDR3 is CASSLIGLSSYNEQFF. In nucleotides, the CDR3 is TGTGCCAGCAGCTTAATAGGACTCAGCTCCTACAATGAGCAGTTCTTC.

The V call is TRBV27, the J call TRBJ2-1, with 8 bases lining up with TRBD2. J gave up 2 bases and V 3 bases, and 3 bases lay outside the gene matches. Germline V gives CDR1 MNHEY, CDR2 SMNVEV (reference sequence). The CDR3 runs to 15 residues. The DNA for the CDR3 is TGTGCCAGCAGTTTGGGTAGCGGGGCCTACAATGAGCAGTTCTTC. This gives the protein CASSLGSGAYNEQFF.

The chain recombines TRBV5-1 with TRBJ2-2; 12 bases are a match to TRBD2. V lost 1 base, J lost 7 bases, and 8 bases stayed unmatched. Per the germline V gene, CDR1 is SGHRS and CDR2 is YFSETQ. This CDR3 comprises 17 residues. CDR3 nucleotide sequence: TGCGCCAGCAGCTTGAACCTAGCGGGGGGGCCGAACGGGGAGCTGTTTTTT. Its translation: CASSLNLAGGPNGELFF.

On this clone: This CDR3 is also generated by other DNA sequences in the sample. CDR3 nucleotides: TGTGCCAGCAGCTTGCGCTACGAGCAGTACTTC. Its translation is CASSLRYEQYF. The chain employs TRBV7-9 and TRBJ2-7; D gene ambiguous. CDR1 and CDR2 (germline): SEHNR, FQNEAQ (reference sequence). V lost 3 bases, J lost 3 bases, and 3 bases lay in between. The CDR3 runs 11 residues.

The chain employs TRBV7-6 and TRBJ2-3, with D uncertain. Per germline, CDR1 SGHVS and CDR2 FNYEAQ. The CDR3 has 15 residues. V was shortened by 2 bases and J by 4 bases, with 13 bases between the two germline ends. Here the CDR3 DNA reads TGTGCCAGCAGCTTATTCATGGCCCCCCCAGATACGCAGTATTTT. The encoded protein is CASSLFMAPPDTQYF.

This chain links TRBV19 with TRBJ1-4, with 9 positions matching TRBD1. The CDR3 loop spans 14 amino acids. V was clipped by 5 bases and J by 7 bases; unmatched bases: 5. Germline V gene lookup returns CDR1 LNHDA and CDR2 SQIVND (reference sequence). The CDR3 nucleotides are TGTGCCAGTAGTTACAGGGGGCCTGGTGAAAAACTGTTTTTT. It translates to CASSYRGPGEKLFF.

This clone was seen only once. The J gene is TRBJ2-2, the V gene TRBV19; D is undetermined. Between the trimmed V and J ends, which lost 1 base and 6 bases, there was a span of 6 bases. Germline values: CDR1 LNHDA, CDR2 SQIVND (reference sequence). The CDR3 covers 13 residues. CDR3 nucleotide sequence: TGTGCCAGTAGTATAGGTCCTCCCGGGGAGCTGTTTTTT. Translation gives CASSIGPPGELFF.

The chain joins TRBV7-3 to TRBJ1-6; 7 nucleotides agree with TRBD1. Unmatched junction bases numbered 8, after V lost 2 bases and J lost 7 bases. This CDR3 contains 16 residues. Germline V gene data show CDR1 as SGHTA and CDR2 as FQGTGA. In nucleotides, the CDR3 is TGTGCCAGCAGCTTATTGGCAGGGGGTACGAATTCACCCCTCCACTTT. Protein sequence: CASSLLAGGTNSPLHF. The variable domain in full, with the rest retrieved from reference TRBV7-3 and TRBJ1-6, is GAGVSQTPSNKVTEKGKYVELRCDPISGHTALYWYRQSLGQGPEFLIYFQGTGAADDSGLPNDRFFAVRPEGSVSTLKIQRTERGDSAVYLCASSLLAGGTNSPLHFGNGTRLTVT.

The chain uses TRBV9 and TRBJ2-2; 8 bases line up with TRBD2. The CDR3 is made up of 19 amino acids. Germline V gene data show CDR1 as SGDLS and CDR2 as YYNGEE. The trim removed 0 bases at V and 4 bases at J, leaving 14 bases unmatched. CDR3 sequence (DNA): TGTGCCAGCAGCGTAGGGACCCTAGGGCGGGAGGCCGTCACCGGGGAGCTGTTTTTT. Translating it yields CASSVGTLGREAVTGELFF.

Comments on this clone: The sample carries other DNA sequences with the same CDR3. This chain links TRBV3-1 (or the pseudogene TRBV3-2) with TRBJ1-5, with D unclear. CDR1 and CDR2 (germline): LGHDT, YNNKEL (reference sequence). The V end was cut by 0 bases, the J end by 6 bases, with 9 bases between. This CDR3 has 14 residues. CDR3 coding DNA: TGTGCCAGCAGCCAAGATAGTAGCGGTCAGCCCCAGCATTTT. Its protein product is CASSQDSSGQPQHF.